This T cell receptor beta chain was obtained from a study of shared clonotypes between healthy human individuals. The length of the CDR3 is 16 residues. Germline V gives CDR1 WSHSY, CDR2 SAAADI. Germline trimming cut 7 bases from V and 5 bases from J; bases unmatched to any gene: 17. The authors loaded 150 to 250 ng DNA, about 30,000 T cell genomes, into sorted-subset replicate PCRs. TCRdb's copy holds only in-frame clones and misses some; the assay was immunoSEQ multiplex PCR. The sample has about 520,000 clones, 95% to 96% seen once. This clone has only one observation. The sequence was obtained from a woman under 40 in good health. The chain uses TRBV10-2 and TRBJ2-7, with 7 bases aligning to TRBD2. Material for sequencing was naive CD4+ T cells sorted from blood. Subset given: CD45RA+ positively selected. The CDR3 protein is CASMRERDVRVDEQYF. The CDR3 coding sequence is TGCGCCAGCATGCGAGAGCGGGATGTTCGGGTTGACGAGCAGTACTTC.